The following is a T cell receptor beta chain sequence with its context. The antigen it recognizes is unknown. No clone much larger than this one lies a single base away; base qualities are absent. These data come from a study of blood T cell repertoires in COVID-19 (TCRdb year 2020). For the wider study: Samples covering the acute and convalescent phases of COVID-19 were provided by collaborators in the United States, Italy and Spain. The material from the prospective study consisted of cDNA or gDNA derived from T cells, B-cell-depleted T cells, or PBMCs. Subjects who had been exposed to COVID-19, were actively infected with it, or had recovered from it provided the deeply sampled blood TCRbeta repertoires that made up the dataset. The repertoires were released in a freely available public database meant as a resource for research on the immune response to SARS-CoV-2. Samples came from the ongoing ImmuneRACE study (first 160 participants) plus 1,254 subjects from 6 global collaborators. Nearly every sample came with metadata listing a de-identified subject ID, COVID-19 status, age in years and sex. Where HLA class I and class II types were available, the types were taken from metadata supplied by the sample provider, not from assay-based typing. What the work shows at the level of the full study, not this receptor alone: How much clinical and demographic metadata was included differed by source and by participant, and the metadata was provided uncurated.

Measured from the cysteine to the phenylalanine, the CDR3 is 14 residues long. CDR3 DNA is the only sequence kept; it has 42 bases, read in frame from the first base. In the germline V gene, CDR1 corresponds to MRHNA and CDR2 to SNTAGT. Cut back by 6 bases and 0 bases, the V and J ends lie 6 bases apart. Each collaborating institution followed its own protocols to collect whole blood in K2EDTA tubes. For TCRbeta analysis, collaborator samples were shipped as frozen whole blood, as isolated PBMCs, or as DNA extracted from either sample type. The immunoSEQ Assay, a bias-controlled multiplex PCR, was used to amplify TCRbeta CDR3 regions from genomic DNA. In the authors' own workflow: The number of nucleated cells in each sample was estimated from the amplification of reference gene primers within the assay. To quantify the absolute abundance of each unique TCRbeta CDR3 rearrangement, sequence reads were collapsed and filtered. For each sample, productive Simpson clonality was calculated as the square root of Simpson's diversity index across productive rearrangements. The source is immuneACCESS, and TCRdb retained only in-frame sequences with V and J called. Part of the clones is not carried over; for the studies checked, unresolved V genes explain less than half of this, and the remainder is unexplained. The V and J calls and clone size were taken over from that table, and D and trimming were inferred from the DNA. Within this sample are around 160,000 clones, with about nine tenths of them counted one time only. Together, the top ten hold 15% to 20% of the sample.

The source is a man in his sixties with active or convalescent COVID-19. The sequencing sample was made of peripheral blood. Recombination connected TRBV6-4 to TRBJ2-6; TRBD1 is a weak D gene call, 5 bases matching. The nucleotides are TGTGCCAGCAGCAGGGTCTCTGGGGCCAACGTCCTGACTTTC. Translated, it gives CASSRVSGANVLTF.